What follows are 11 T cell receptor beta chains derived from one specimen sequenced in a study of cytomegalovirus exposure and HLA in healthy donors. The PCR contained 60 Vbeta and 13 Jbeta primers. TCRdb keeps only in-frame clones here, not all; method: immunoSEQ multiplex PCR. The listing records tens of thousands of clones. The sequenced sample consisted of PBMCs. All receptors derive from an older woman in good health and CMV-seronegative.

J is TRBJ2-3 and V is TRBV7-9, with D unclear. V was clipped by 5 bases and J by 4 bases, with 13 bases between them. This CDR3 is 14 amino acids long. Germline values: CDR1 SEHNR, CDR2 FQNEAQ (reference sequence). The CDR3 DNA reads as TGTGCCAGCAGCCCCTCCAGTGCCGCAGATACGCAGTATTTT. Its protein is CASSPSSAADTQYF.

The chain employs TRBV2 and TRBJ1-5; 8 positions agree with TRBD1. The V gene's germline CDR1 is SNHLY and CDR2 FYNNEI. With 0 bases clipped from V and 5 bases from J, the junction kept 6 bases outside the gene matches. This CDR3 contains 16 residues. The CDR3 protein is CASSEAGQGLHQPQHF. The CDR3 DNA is TGTGCCAGCAGTGAAGCCGGACAGGGTTTACATCAGCCCCAGCATTTT.

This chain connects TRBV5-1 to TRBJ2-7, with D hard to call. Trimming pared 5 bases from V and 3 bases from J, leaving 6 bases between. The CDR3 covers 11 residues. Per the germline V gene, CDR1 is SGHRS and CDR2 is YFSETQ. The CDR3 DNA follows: TGCGCCAGCAGGTCCAACTACGAGCAGTACTTC. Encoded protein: CASRSNYEQYF.

The CDR3 region has the DNA TGTGCCAGCGGATACGGGGTCCGGAGGGACGAGCAGTACTTC. Protein: CASGYGVRRDEQYF. J is TRBJ2-7 and V is TRBV7-2; the D gene is possibly TRBD2 (6 bases). This CDR3 region has 14 residues. Trimming pared 8 bases from V and 5 bases from J, leaving 19 bases between. Germline V gene sequence: CDR1 SGHTA, CDR2 FQGNSA.

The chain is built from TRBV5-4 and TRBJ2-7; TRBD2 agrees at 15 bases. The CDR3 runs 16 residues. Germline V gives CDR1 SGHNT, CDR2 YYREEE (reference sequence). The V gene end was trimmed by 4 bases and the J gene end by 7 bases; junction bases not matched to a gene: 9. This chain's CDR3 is CASSPGLAGGLSEQYF. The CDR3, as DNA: TGTGCCAGCAGCCCCGGACTAGCGGGAGGGCTGAGTGAGCAGTACTTC.

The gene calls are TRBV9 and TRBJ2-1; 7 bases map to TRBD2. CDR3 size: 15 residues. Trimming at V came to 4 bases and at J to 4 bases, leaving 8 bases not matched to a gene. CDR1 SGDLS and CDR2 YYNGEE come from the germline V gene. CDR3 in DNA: TGTGCCAGCAGCTCGACCGGGACTATTTACAATGAGCAGTTCTTC. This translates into CASSSTGTIYNEQFF.

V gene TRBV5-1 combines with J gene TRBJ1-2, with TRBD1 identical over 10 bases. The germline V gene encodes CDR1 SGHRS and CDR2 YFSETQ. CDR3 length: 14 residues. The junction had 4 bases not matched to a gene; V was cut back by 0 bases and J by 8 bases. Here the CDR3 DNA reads TGCGCCAGCAGCTTGGGGGACAGGGGCTGGGGCTACACCTTC. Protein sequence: CASSLGDRGWGYTF.

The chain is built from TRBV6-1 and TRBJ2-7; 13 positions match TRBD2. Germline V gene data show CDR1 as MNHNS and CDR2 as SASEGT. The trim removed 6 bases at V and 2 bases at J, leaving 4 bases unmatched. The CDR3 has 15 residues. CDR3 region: CASRETSGRAYEQYF. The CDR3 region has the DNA TGTGCCAGCAGAGAAACTAGCGGGAGGGCCTACGAGCAGTACTTC.

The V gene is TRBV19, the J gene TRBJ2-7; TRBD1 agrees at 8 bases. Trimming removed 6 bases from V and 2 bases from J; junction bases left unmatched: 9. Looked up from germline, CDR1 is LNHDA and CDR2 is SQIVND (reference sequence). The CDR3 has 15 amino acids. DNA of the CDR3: TGTGCCAGTAGCCCACAGGGGGTCAGGGCCTACGAGCAGTACTTC. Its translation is CASSPQGVRAYEQYF.

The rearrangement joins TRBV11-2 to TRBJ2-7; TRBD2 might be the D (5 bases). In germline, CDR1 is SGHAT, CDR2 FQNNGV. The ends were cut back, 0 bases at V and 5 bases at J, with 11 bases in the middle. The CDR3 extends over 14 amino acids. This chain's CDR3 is CASSLDASINEQYF. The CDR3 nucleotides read TGTGCCAGCAGCTTAGACGCTAGCATCAACGAGCAGTACTTC.

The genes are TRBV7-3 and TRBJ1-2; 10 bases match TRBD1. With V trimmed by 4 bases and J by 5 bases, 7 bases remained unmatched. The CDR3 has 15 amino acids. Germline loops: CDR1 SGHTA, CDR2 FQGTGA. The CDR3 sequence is CASSSPGTGEYGYTF. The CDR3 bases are TGTGCCAGCAGCTCGCCCGGGACAGGGGAATATGGCTACACCTTC.